Given below is one T cell receptor (beta chain) in context. The sample is drawn from a study of blood T cell repertoires in COVID-19. Study-wide context: T cells, B-cell-depleted T cells, or PBMCs supplied cDNA or gDNA.

Germline assignment: CDR1 SGHRS and CDR2 YFSETQ. This CDR3 has 12 residues. Trimming took 4 bases from V and 2 from J, leaving 5 bases between them. The assay was immunoSEQ multiplex PCR, and TCRdb's table has in-frame clones only and misses some. The profile shows 30,000 to 40,000 clones, 88% of them singletons. Sequencing was carried out using peripheral blood. The receptor's source is a human donor in a cohort sampled during active COVID-19. J is TRBJ2-3 and V is TRBV5-1, with unresolved D. The CDR3 sequence is CASSPSTDTQYF. The DNA of the CDR3 is TGCGCCAGCAGCCCTTCCACAGATACGCAGTATTTT. The complete variable domain, with remaining parts taken from reference TRBV5-1 and TRBJ2-3, reads KAGVTQTPRYLIKTRGQQVTLSCSPISGHRSVSWYQQTPGQGLQFLFEYFSETQRNKGNFPGRFSGRQFSNSRSEMNVSTLELGDSALYLCASSPSTDTQYFGPGTRLTVL.